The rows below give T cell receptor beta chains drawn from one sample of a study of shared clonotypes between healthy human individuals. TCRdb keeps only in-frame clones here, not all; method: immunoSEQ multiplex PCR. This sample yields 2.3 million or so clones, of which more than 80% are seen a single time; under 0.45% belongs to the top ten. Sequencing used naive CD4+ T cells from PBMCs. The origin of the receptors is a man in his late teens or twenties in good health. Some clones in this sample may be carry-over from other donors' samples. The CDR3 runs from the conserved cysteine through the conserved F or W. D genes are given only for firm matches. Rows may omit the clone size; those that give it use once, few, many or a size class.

CDR3nt: TGCGCCAGCACGTATGGGACAGGTGAAGATGGCTACACCTTC
CDR3aa: CASTYGTGEDGYTF
j_gene: TRBJ1-2
abundance: once
d_gene: TRBD1
v_gene: TRBV5-1

CDR3nt: TGTGCCAGCAGTTCACCCGGGACTTCAAGCTACGAGCAGTACTTC
CDR3aa: CASSSPGTSSYEQYF
j_gene: TRBJ2-7
abundance: once
d_gene: -
v_gene: TRBV28

CDR3nt: TGTGCCAGCTCACCACAGGAGGGCTCCGAGCAGTACTTC
CDR3aa: CASSPQEGSEQYF
j_gene: TRBJ2-7
abundance: once
d_gene: -
v_gene: TRBV18

CDR3nt: TGTGCCAGCAGACAGGGACCATCCTACGAGCAGTACTTC
CDR3aa: CASRQGPSYEQYF
j_gene: TRBJ2-7
abundance: -
d_gene: -
v_gene: TRBV28

CDR3nt: TGTGCCAGTAGACCTCATGAGGGATATTACAATGAGCAGTTCTTC
CDR3aa: CASRPHEGYYNEQFF
j_gene: TRBJ2-1
abundance: -
d_gene: -
v_gene: TRBV19

CDR3nt: TGTGCCAGCAAGGTATCCAGGACAGGCTTGGTGGCCCAGTACTTC
CDR3aa: CASKVSRTGLVAQYF
j_gene: TRBJ2-5
abundance: once
d_gene: TRBD1
v_gene: TRBV6-1

CDR3nt: TGTGCCAGCAGTGTGAGGAACAGGGGGCCAGATACGCAGTATTTT
CDR3aa: CASSVRNRGPDTQYF
j_gene: TRBJ2-3
abundance: -
d_gene: TRBD1
v_gene: TRBV2

CDR3nt: TGTGCCAGCAGTTTACAGCGTCCCAGCTCCTACGAGCAGTACTTC
CDR3aa: CASSLQRPSSYEQYF
j_gene: TRBJ2-7
abundance: -
d_gene: -
v_gene: TRBV27

CDR3nt: TGTGCCAGCAGTTTAATCCGGCAGACCTACGAGCAGTACTTC
CDR3aa: CASSLIRQTYEQYF
j_gene: TRBJ2-7
abundance: -
d_gene: -
v_gene: TRBV28

CDR3nt: TGTGCCAGCTCACCACGAAACACCGGGGAGCTGTTTTTT
CDR3aa: CASSPRNTGELFF
j_gene: TRBJ2-2
abundance: -
d_gene: -
v_gene: TRBV18

CDR3nt: TGTGCCAGCAGCCAGGGGACTAGCAAGTCCGGGGAGCTGTTTTTT
CDR3aa: CASSQGTSKSGELFF
j_gene: TRBJ2-2
abundance: few
d_gene: TRBD2
v_gene: TRBV5-6

CDR3nt: TGTGCCAGCAGCTTCGTATTGAGCCGGAGGGTCTACGAGCAGTACTTC
CDR3aa: CASSFVLSRRVYEQYF
j_gene: TRBJ2-7
abundance: -
d_gene: -
v_gene: TRBV11-2

CDR3nt: TGTGCCAGCAGTGCCCCAGGGCGAGGCGGCTACACCTTC
CDR3aa: CASSAPGRGGYTF
j_gene: TRBJ1-2
abundance: -
d_gene: -
v_gene: TRBV28

CDR3nt: TGTGCCAGCAGTTTGACCATCGCGCTGAACACTGAAGCTTTCTTT
CDR3aa: CASSLTIALNTEAFF
j_gene: TRBJ1-1
abundance: -
d_gene: -
v_gene: TRBV28

CDR3nt: TGTGCCAGCAGCTTTATTACAGGGGTAGGCGGCTACACCTTC
CDR3aa: CASSFITGVGGYTF
j_gene: TRBJ1-2
abundance: -
d_gene: TRBD1
v_gene: TRBV7-2

CDR3nt: TGTGCCAGCAGTACGCCCCTAGCGGGTGTCACCGGGGAGCTGTTTTTT
CDR3aa: CASSTPLAGVTGELFF
j_gene: TRBJ2-2
abundance: -
d_gene: TRBD2
v_gene: TRBV2

CDR3nt: TGTGCCAGCAGTGGAGTTACAGTAAACAATCAGCCCCAGCATTTT
CDR3aa: CASSGVTVNNQPQHF
j_gene: TRBJ1-5
abundance: -
d_gene: -
v_gene: TRBV2

CDR3nt: TGTGCCAGCAGGCAGGGACTCAGCAATCAGCCCCAGCATTTT
CDR3aa: CASRQGLSNQPQHF
j_gene: TRBJ1-5
abundance: -
d_gene: -
v_gene: TRBV6-6

CDR3nt: TGTGCCAGCAGCTCCTCTAGCGGGAGTAGGTATACGCAGTATTTT
CDR3aa: CASSSSSGSRYTQYF
j_gene: TRBJ2-3
abundance: -
d_gene: TRBD2
v_gene: TRBV7-2

CDR3nt: TGTGCCAGCAGCAACGGGGGAGATACGCAGTATTTT
CDR3aa: CASSNGGDTQYF
j_gene: TRBJ2-3
abundance: -
d_gene: -
v_gene: TRBV6-6

CDR3nt: TGTGCCAGCAGCTTAGGGCTAGCGGGAGTCGGGGAGACCCAGTACTTC
CDR3aa: CASSLGLAGVGETQYF
j_gene: TRBJ2-5
abundance: once
d_gene: TRBD2
v_gene: TRBV7-3

CDR3nt: TGTGCCAGCTCCCTAGGTCATGGCCCAGATACGCAGTATTTT
CDR3aa: CASSLGHGPDTQYF
j_gene: TRBJ2-3
abundance: once
d_gene: -
v_gene: TRBV11-2

CDR3nt: TGTGCCAGCAGCTCAGGGACGGTTGACAATCAGCCCCAGCATTTT
CDR3aa: CASSSGTVDNQPQHF
j_gene: TRBJ1-5
abundance: -
d_gene: -
v_gene: TRBV28

CDR3nt: TGTGCCAGCAGCCCAAAGAGGGGACTAGGCCTAAATGAGCAGTTCTTC
CDR3aa: CASSPKRGLGLNEQFF
j_gene: TRBJ2-1
abundance: -
d_gene: TRBD2
v_gene: TRBV7-2

CDR3nt: TGTGCCAGTCGATTCAGGGTGAGCACTGAAGCTTTCTTT
CDR3aa: CASRFRVSTEAFF
j_gene: TRBJ1-1
abundance: -
d_gene: -
v_gene: TRBV7-3

CDR3nt: TGTGCCAGCAGCGTAGGTCCCACAGGGGGTACTGAAGCTTTCTTT
CDR3aa: CASSVGPTGGTEAFF
j_gene: TRBJ1-1
abundance: -
d_gene: TRBD1
v_gene: TRBV9

CDR3nt: TGTGCCAGCAGTGCCCCGCGACAGGGAGGCAACACTGAAGCTTTCTTT
CDR3aa: CASSAPRQGGNTEAFF
j_gene: TRBJ1-1
abundance: -
d_gene: TRBD1
v_gene: TRBV2

CDR3nt: TGTGCCAGCAGCTCAGAGGCAGGGGGTAGTGGCTACACCTTC
CDR3aa: CASSSEAGGSGYTF
j_gene: TRBJ1-2
abundance: -
d_gene: TRBD1
v_gene: TRBV7-3

CDR3nt: TGTGCCAGCAGTCCCAAGGTGGGGGGACCCAGCAATCAGCCCCAGCATTTT
CDR3aa: CASSPKVGGPSNQPQHF
j_gene: TRBJ1-5
abundance: -
d_gene: -
v_gene: TRBV28

CDR3nt: TGTGCCAGCAGTTTTACTGCCGCAACGCCGCAAGCTTTCTTT
CDR3aa: CASSFTAATPQAFF
j_gene: TRBJ1-1
abundance: -
d_gene: -
v_gene: TRBV27

CDR3nt: TGTGCCAGTAGTATGATTAATGAAAAACTGTTTTTT
CDR3aa: CASSMINEKLFF
j_gene: TRBJ1-4
abundance: once
d_gene: -
v_gene: TRBV19

CDR3nt: TGTGCCTGGAGCGTGGGACTAGCGGGTAACGAGCAGTACTTC
CDR3aa: CAWSVGLAGNEQYF
j_gene: TRBJ2-7
abundance: -
d_gene: TRBD2
v_gene: TRBV30

CDR3nt: TGTGCCACTCAGGACAGGCTGCTACCCCTCCACTTT
CDR3aa: CATQDRLLPLHF
j_gene: TRBJ1-6
abundance: -
d_gene: TRBD1
v_gene: TRBV28

CDR3nt: TGTGCCAGCTCACCACAACCAGGAGCAGATACGCAGTATTTT
CDR3aa: CASSPQPGADTQYF
j_gene: TRBJ2-3
abundance: once
d_gene: -
v_gene: TRBV18

CDR3nt: TGTGCCAGCAGCAAACAAGGGGGACTAGCGGGAGGGGTAGATACGCAGTATTTT
CDR3aa: CASSKQGGLAGGVDTQYF
j_gene: TRBJ2-3
abundance: -
d_gene: TRBD2
v_gene: TRBV7-3

CDR3nt: TGTGCCAGCAGCGCCTCTCGGAATGAGCAGTTCTTC
CDR3aa: CASSASRNEQFF
j_gene: TRBJ2-1
abundance: -
d_gene: -
v_gene: TRBV28

CDR3nt: TGCGCCAGCAGTAGACAGGGGAGTAACGGGGAGACCCAGTACTTC
CDR3aa: CASSRQGSNGETQYF
j_gene: TRBJ2-5
abundance: -
d_gene: TRBD1
v_gene: TRBV5-1

CDR3nt: TGTGCCAGCAGCCCCGGAGGGGCCAGGACCTACGAGCAGTACTTC
CDR3aa: CASSPGGARTYEQYF
j_gene: TRBJ2-7
abundance: -
d_gene: -
v_gene: TRBV7-3

CDR3nt: TGTGCCAGCAGGTTGTCCTCAACGAGCCCGGAGACCCAGTACTTC
CDR3aa: CASRLSSTSPETQYF
j_gene: TRBJ2-5
abundance: -
d_gene: -
v_gene: TRBV6-1

CDR3nt: TGTGCCAGCAGCTTAAACGGGGCCGGGGACCCCGGTTTT
CDR3aa: CASSLNGAGDPGF
j_gene: TRBJ1-3
abundance: few
d_gene: -
v_gene: TRBV7-9